A selection of T cell receptor beta chains follows, all from one sample in a study of cytotoxic CD8 clonotypes in ibrutinib-treated CLL. Produced via immunoSEQ multiplex PCR; TCRdb's table is partial and in-frame only. The sample lists about 49,000 clones; roughly two thirds were seen once. The input for sequencing was PBMCs, taken after 12 months of ibrutinib treatment. Source of these receptors: a human donor with chronic lymphocytic leukemia. Each CDR3 is given without its conserved first and last residue.

CDR3 protein: SVDNGDMNTEAF
V gene: TRBV29-1
J gene: TRBJ1-1

CDR3 protein: ATSRDRVTQY
V gene: TRBV15
J gene: TRBJ2-5

CDR3 protein: ASSQEGDTEAF
V gene: TRBV4-1
J gene: TRBJ1-1

CDR3 protein: ASSGVASGAIGEQY
V gene: TRBV6-1
J gene: TRBJ2-7

CDR3 protein: ASSPARLAGAQY
V gene: TRBV7-8
J gene: TRBJ2-3

CDR3 protein: ASRDTGNTEAF
V gene: TRBV2
J gene: TRBJ1-1

CDR3 protein: ASKQGFSYEQY
V gene: TRBV6-1
J gene: TRBJ2-7

CDR3 protein: ASSSSGGRVDTQY
V gene: TRBV2
J gene: TRBJ2-3

CDR3 protein: ASSLRPGAYGELF
V gene: TRBV5-1
J gene: TRBJ2-2

CDR3 protein: AISESRGQGGNQPQH
V gene: TRBV10-3
J gene: TRBJ1-5

CDR3 protein: ASHPGQGRNQPQH
V gene: TRBV27
J gene: TRBJ1-5

CDR3 protein: ASSLRRDASSYNSPLH
V gene: TRBV28
J gene: TRBJ1-6

CDR3 protein: AEGGGSEAF
V gene: TRBV6-1
J gene: TRBJ1-1

CDR3 protein: ASSLDRNYGYT
V gene: TRBV5-4
J gene: TRBJ1-2

CDR3 protein: ASNPGTAAYEQY
V gene: TRBV6-5
J gene: TRBJ2-7

CDR3 protein: ASSPGPGDDLPGYT
V gene: TRBV18
J gene: TRBJ1-2

CDR3 protein: ASSPGDRGVKQY
V gene: TRBV11-2
J gene: TRBJ2-7

CDR3 protein: ASSLGGQPYDYGYT
V gene: TRBV7-8
J gene: TRBJ1-2

CDR3 protein: ASNTGGDQPQH
V gene: TRBV6-6
J gene: TRBJ1-5

CDR3 protein: ASSVALHTEAF
V gene: TRBV9
J gene: TRBJ1-1

CDR3 protein: ASSLGLRVGEQF
V gene: TRBV7-3
J gene: TRBJ2-1

CDR3 protein: ASSYSVGAEDEKLF
V gene: TRBV6-5
J gene: TRBJ1-4

CDR3 protein: ASSQERGGGWVPGELF
V gene: TRBV4-1
J gene: TRBJ2-2

CDR3 protein: ASSRKSDLGAQPQH
V gene: TRBV4-1
J gene: TRBJ1-5

CDR3 protein: ASSFGQGAEAF
V gene: TRBV9
J gene: TRBJ1-1

CDR3 protein: ASSSPRDRGLQNSPLH
V gene: TRBV7-9
J gene: TRBJ1-6

CDR3 protein: ASTGAFYYGYT
V gene: TRBV7-8
J gene: TRBJ1-2

CDR3 protein: ASSLDRVSYNEQF
V gene: TRBV11-2
J gene: TRBJ2-1

CDR3 protein: ASSWTGPNTEAF
V gene: TRBV6-5
J gene: TRBJ1-1

CDR3 protein: AISAAGDGNSPLH
V gene: TRBV10-3
J gene: TRBJ1-6

CDR3 protein: ASSLALGDGSTDTQY
V gene: TRBV7-9
J gene: TRBJ2-3

CDR3 protein: ASSLLAGGNYGYT
V gene: TRBV5-6
J gene: TRBJ1-2

CDR3 protein: ASSFGGDSPLH
V gene: TRBV7-9
J gene: TRBJ1-6

CDR3 protein: ASSHTSYSYEQY
V gene: TRBV5-6
J gene: TRBJ2-7

CDR3 protein: ASSEAASGGADTQY
V gene: TRBV6-4
J gene: TRBJ2-3

CDR3 protein: ASSVEGFSYNEQF
V gene: TRBV9
J gene: TRBJ2-1

CDR3 protein: ASSPYPLDSTWGYTEAF
V gene: TRBV7-7
J gene: TRBJ1-1

CDR3 protein: ASSQDRTVGDEQY
V gene: TRBV14
J gene: TRBJ2-7

CDR3 protein: ASSLRFPQNMNTEAF
V gene: TRBV13
J gene: TRBJ1-1

CDR3 protein: ASSQGAAGAEAF
V gene: TRBV19
J gene: TRBJ1-1

CDR3 protein: SVSRGETYEQY
V gene: TRBV29-1
J gene: TRBJ2-7

CDR3 protein: ASSLEQPQRNTIY
V gene: TRBV5-1
J gene: TRBJ1-3

CDR3 protein: ASNPGDLQETQY
V gene: TRBV2
J gene: TRBJ2-5